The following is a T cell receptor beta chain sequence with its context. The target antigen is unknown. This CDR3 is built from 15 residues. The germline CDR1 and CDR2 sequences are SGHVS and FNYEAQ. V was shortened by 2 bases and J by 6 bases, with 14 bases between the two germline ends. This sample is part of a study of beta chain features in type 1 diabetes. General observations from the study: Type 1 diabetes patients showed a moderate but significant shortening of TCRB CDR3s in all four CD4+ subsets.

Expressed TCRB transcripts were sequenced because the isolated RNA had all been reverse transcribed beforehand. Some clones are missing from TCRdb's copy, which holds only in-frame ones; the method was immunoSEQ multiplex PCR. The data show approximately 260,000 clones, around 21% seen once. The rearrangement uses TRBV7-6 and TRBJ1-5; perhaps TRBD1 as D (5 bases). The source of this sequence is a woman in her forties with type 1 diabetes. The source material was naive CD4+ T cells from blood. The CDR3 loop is CASSLQQGGSQPQHF. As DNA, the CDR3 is TGTGCCAGCAGCTTACAGCAGGGAGGGTCTCAGCCCCAGCATTTT.